This T cell receptor (beta chain) is from a study of cytomegalovirus exposure and HLA in healthy donors. Across the study: A later analysis reported the 120 validation repertoires used the same platform as the roughly 700 first-cohort repertoires.

Separation from the 666-subject first cohort characterized the roughly 120-subject validation cohort, to which the donors belonged. Germline CDR1 reads SGHNT; CDR2 reads YYREEE (reference sequence). The V end was cut by 0 bases, the J end by 2 bases, with 9 bases between. CDR3 length: 14 residues. The assay was immunoSEQ multiplex PCR, and TCRdb's table has in-frame clones only and misses some. The sample records around 150,000 clones, about 91% being singletons. In its sample, this clone was seen a few times. The sequencing sample was made of PBMCs. The sequence was obtained from a woman under 30 in good health and CMV-seropositive. The rearrangement uses TRBV5-4 and TRBJ2-7, with a weak D call TRBD2 (6 bases). Written as DNA, the CDR3 is TGTGCCAGCAGCTTGGGCGCGGGGACCTACGAGCAGTACTTC. Residues: CASSLGAGTYEQYF.